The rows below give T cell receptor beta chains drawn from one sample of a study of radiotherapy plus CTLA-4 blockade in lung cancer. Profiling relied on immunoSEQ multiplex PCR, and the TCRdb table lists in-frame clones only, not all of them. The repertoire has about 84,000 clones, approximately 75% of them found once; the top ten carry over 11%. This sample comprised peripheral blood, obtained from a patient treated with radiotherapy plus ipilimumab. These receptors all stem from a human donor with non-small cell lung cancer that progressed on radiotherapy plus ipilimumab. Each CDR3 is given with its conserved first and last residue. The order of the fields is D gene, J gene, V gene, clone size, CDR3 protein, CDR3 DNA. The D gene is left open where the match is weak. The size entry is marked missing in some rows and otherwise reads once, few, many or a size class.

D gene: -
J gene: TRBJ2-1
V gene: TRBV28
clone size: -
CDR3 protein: CASITTGHEQFF
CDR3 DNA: TGTGCCAGCATCACCACAGGCCACGAGCAGTTCTTC

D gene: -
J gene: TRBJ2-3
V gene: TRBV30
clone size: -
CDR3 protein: CAWSTKGLGSDTQYF
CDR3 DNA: TGTGCCTGGAGTACGAAGGGGTTGGGCTCAGATACGCAGTATTTT

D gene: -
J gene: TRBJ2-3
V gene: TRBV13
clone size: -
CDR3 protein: CASSLAGTDTQYF
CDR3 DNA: TGTGCCAGCAGCTTGGCAGGCACAGATACGCAGTATTTT

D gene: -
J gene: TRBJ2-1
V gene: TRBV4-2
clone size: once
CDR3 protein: CASSQGQGREQFF
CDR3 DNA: TGTGCCAGCAGCCAAGGGCAGGGTCGCGAGCAGTTCTTC

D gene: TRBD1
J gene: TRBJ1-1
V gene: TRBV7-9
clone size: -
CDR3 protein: CASSQTGRNTEAFF
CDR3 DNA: TGTGCCAGCAGCCAGACAGGGCGAAACACTGAAGCTTTCTTT

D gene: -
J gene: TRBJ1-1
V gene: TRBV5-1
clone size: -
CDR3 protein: CASSLGGGLPEAFF
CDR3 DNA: TGCGCCAGCAGCTTGGGTGGGGGGCTCCCTGAAGCTTTCTTT

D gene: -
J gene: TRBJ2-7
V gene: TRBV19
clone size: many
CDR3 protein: CASSILALPYEEQYF
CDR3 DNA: TGTGCCAGTAGTATTCTAGCGTTACCTTACGAAGAGCAGTACTTC

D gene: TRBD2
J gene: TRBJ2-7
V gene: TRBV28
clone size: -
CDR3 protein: CASQGLARGNEQYF
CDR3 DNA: TGTGCCAGTCAGGGACTAGCGCGCGGAAACGAGCAGTACTTC

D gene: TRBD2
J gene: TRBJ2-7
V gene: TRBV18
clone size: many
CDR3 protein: CASSPPQWGGSYEQYF
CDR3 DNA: TGTGCCAGCTCACCACCCCAGTGGGGGGGGAGTTACGAGCAGTACTTC

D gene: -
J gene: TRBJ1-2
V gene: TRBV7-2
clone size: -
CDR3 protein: CASNLVGGANYGYTF
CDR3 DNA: TGTGCCAGCAACTTAGTAGGCGGAGCTAACTATGGCTACACCTTC

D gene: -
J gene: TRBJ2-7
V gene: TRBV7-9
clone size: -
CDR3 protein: CASSPSHRPYEQYF
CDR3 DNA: TGTGCCAGCAGCCCTTCACACCGGCCCTACGAGCAGTACTTC

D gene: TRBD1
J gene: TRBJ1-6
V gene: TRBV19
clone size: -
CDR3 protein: CASSPEGQGASNSPLHF
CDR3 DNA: TGTGCCAGTAGTCCGGAGGGACAGGGGGCGAGTAATTCACCCCTCCACTTT

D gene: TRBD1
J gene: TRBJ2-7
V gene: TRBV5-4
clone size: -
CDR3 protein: CASSWDSSYEQYF
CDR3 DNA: TGTGCCAGCAGCTGGGACAGCTCCTACGAGCAGTACTTC

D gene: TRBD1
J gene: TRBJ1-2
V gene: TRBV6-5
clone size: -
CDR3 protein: CASSWGQGIYGYTF
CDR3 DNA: TGTGCCAGCAGTTGGGGACAGGGGATCTATGGCTACACCTTC

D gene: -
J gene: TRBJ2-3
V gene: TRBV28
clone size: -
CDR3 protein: CASRSNLRTRTSTDTQYF
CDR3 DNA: TGTGCCAGCAGGTCCAACTTGAGGACGAGGACTAGCACAGATACGCAGTATTTT